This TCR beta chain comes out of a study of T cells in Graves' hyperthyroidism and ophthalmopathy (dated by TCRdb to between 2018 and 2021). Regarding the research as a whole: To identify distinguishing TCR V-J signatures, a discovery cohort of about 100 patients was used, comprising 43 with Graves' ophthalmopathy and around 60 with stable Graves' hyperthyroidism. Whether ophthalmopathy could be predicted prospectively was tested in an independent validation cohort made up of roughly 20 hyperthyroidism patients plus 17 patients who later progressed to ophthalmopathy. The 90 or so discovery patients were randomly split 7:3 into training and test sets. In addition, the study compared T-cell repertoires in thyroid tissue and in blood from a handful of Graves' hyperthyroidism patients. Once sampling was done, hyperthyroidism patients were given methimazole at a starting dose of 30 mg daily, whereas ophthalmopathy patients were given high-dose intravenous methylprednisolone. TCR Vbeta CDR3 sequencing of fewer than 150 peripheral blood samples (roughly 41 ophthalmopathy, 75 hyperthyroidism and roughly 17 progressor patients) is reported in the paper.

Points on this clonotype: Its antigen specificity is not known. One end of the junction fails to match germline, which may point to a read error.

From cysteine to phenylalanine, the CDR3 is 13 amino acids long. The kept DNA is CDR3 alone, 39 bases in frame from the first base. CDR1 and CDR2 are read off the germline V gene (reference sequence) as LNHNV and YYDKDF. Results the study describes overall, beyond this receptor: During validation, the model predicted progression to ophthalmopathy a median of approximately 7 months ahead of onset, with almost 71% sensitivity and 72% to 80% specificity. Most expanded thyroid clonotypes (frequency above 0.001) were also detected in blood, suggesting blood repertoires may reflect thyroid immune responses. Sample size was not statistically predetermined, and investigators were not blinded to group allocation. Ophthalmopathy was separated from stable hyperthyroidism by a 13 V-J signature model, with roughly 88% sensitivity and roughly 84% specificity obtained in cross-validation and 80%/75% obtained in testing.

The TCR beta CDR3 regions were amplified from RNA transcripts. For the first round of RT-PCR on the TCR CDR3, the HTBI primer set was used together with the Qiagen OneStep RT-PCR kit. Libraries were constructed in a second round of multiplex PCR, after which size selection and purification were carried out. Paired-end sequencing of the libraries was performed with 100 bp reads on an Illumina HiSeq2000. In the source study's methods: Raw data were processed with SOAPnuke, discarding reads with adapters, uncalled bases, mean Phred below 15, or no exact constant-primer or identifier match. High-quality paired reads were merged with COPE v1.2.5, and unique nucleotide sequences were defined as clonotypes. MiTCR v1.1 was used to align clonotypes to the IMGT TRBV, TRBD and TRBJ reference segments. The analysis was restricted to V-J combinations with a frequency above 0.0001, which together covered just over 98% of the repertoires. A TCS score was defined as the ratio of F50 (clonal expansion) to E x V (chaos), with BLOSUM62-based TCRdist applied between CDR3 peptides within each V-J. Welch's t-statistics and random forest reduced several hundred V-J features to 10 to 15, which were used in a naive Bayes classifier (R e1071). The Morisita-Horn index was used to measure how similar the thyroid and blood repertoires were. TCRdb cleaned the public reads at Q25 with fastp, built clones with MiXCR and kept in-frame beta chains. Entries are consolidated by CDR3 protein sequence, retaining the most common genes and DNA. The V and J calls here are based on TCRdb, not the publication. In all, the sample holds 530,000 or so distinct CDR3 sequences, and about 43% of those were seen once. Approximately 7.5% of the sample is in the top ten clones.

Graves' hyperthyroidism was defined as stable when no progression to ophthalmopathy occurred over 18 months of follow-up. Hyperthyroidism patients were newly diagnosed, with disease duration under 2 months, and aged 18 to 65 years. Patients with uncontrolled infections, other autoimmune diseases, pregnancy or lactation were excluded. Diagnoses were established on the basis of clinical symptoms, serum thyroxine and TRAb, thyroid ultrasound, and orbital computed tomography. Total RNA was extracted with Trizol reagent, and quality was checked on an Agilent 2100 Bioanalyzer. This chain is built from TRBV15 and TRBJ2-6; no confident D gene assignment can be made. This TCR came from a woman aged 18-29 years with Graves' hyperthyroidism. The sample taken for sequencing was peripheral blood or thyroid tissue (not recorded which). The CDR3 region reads CATSRDNTHTEAF. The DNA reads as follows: TGTGCCACCAGCAGAGATAACACGCACACTGAAGCTTTC.